Shown below are 2 T cell receptor beta chains from a single sample sequenced in a study of T cells in Graves' hyperthyroidism and ophthalmopathy. What was amplified from RNA transcripts were TCR beta CDR3 regions. HTBI primers were the set used in a first-round RT-PCR of the TCR CDR3. TCRdb reprocessed the multiplex PCR reads with MiXCR, giving one entry per CDR3 protein. The data contain roughly 350,000 distinct CDR3 sequences, about 14% of them singletons. The sequenced sample consisted of blood. These receptors came from a woman in her twenties or thirties with Graves' hyperthyroidism.

This clonotype was recorded many times. V gene TRBV24-1 combines with J gene TRBJ2-1; the match to TRBD1 covers 9 bases. Germline V gives CDR1 KGHDR, CDR2 SFDVKD. This CDR3 spans 18 amino acids. Unmatched junction bases numbered 14, after V lost 2 bases and J lost 7 bases. The CDR3 here is CATSDSPRTGALRNEQFF. CDR3 DNA sequence: TGTGCCACCAGTGATTCTCCCCGGACAGGGGCTTTAAGAAATGAGCAGTTCTTC.

There are many counts of this clonotype. J is TRBJ2-7 and V is TRBV5-6; D is undetermined. V was shortened by 1 base and J by 5 bases, with 7 bases between the two germline ends. This CDR3 has 12 residues. Looked up from germline, CDR1 is SGHDT and CDR2 is YYEEEE. DNA of the CDR3: TGTGCCAGCAGCTTGCGGGTCAACGAGCAGTACTTC. This gives the protein CASSLRVNEQYF.